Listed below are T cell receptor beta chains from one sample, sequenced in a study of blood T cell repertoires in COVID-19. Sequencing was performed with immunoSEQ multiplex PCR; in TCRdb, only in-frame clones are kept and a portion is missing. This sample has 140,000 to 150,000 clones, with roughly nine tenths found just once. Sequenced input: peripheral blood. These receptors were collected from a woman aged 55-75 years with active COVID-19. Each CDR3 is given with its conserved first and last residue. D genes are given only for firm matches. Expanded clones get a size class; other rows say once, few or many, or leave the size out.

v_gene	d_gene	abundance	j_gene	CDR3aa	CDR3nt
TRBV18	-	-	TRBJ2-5	CASSPSGQETQYF	TGTGCCAGCTCACCTAGCGGTCAAGAGACCCAGTACTTC
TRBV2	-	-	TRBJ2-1	CASRGLQTREQFF	TGTGCCAGCAGGGGACTGCAAACTAGGGAGCAGTTCTTC
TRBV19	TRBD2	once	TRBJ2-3	CASTMTSGTTDTQYF	TGTGCCAGTACCATGACTAGCGGGACGACAGATACGCAGTATTTT
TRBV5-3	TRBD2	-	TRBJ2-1	CARSLAGLAGSYNEQFF	TGTGCCAGAAGCTTGGCTGGCCTAGCGGGGAGCTACAATGAGCAGTTCTTC
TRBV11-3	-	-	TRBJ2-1	CASSWGDGSYNEQFF	TGTGCCAGCAGCTGGGGGGACGGCTCCTACAATGAGCAGTTCTTC
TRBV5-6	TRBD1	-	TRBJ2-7	CASRGTANSYEQYF	TGTGCCAGCAGGGGGACAGCGAACTCCTACGAGCAGTACTTC
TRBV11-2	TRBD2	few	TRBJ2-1	CASSFLKGLAGNEQFF	TGTGCCAGCAGCTTTCTCAAGGGACTAGCGGGGAATGAGCAGTTCTTC
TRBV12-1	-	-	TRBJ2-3	CASSHDTGQRERGGTDTQYF	TGTGCCAGCAGCCACGATACCGGGCAGCGGGAGAGAGGAGGCACAGATACGCAGTATTTT
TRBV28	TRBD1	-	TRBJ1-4	CASSLQPTGPNEKLFF	TGTGCCAGCAGTTTACAGCCGACAGGGCCTAATGAAAAACTGTTTTTT
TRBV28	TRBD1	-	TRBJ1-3	CASTATGPGNTIYF	TGTGCCAGCACGGCGACAGGGCCTGGAAACACCATATATTTT
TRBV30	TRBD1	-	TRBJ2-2	CAWGTGGPGELFF	TGTGCCTGGGGGACAGGGGGGCCCGGGGAGCTGTTTTTT
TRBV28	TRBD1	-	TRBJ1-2	CASRPTGGPYGYTF	TGTGCCAGCAGACCCACAGGGGGCCCCTATGGCTACACCTTC
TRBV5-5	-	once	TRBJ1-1	CASSYLQGWTEAFF	TGTGCCAGCAGCTACCTACAGGGTTGGACTGAAGCTTTCTTT
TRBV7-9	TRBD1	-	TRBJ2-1	CASSPAPGTGDNEQFF	TGTGCCAGCAGCCCCGCCCCCGGGACAGGGGACAATGAGCAGTTCTTC
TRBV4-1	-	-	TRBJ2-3	CASSPSAGTDTQYF	TGCGCCAGCAGCCCAAGCGCAGGCACAGATACGCAGTATTTT
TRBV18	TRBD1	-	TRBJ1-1	CASSRNRGNTEAFF	TGTGCCAGCTCACGAAACAGGGGGAACACTGAAGCTTTCTTT
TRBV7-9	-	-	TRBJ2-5	CASSPGTLVQETQYF	TGTGCCAGCAGTCCCGGGACACTTGTCCAAGAGACCCAGTACTTC
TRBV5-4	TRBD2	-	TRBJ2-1	CASSVTSAQYNEQFF	TGTGCCAGCAGCGTGACTAGCGCGCAGTACAATGAGCAGTTCTTC
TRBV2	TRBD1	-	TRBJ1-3	CASSRQGSAGNTIYF	TGTGCCAGCAGCAGACAGGGGAGCGCTGGAAACACCATATATTTT
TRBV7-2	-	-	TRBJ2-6	CASSGRSSSWANVLTF	TGTGCCAGCAGTGGCAGGTCGAGCTCTTGGGCCAACGTCCTGACTTTC
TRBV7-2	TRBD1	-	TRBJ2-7	CASSLITGGDFYEQYF	TGTGCCAGCAGCTTAATAACAGGGGGCGATTTCTACGAGCAGTACTTC
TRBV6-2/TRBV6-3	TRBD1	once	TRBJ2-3	CASSYYGTAYTDTQYF	TGTGCCAGCAGTTACTATGGGACAGCCTACACAGATACGCAGTATTTT
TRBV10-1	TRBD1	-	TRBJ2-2	CASSDVGTETGELFF	TGCGCCAGCAGTGATGTAGGGACAGAGACCGGGGAGCTGTTTTTT
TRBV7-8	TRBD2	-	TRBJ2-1	CASSAGRLAVAASSYNEQFF	TGTGCCAGCAGCGCGGGAAGACTAGCGGTTGCCGCGAGCTCCTACAATGAGCAGTTCTTC
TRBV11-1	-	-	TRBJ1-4	CASSFSGSTNEKLFF	TGTGCCAGCAGCTTTTCGGGATCAACTAATGAAAAACTGTTTTTT
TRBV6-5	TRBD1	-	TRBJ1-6	CASRPDRADNSPLHF	TGTGCCAGCAGGCCTGACAGGGCGGACAATTCACCCCTCCACTTT
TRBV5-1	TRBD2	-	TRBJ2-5	CASSLPGGPETQYF	TGCGCCAGCAGCTTGCCGGGGGGGCCCGAGACCCAGTACTTC
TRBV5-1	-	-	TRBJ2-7	CASSLLRDPYEQYF	TGCGCCAGCAGCTTGTTGCGGGACCCCTACGAGCAGTACTTC
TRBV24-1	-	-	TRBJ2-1	CATSDIAGTSYNEQFF	TGTGCCACCAGTGATATCGCCGGGACAAGCTACAATGAGCAGTTCTTC
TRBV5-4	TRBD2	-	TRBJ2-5	CASSSWTSGRWVETQYF	TGTGCCAGCAGCTCCTGGACTAGCGGGAGGTGGGTAGAGACCCAGTACTTC
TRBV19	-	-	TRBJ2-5	CASSIDGGGEETQYF	TGTGCCAGTAGTATAGATGGAGGGGGCGAGGAGACCCAGTACTTC
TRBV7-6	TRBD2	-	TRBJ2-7	CASSAGTSGILYYEQYF	TGTGCCAGCAGCGCCGGGACTAGCGGGATCTTATACTACGAGCAGTACTTC
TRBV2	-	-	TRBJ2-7	CASSRTISHYEQYF	TGTGCCAGCAGCCGGACTATCAGCCACTACGAGCAGTACTTC
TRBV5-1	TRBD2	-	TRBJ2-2	CASSRTSGNTGELFF	TGCGCCAGCAGCCGGACTAGCGGAAACACCGGGGAGCTGTTTTTT
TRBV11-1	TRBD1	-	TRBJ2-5	CASSARTGQETQYF	TGTGCCAGCAGCGCTAGGACAGGCCAAGAGACCCAGTACTTC
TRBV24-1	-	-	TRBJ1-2	CATSNGGNGYTF	TGTGCCACCAGTAACGGGGGGAATGGCTACACCTTC
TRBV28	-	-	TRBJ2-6	CASSTAVAGEGVSGANVLTF	TGTGCCAGCAGTACCGCCGTGGCAGGGGAGGGGGTTTCTGGGGCCAACGTCCTGACTTTC
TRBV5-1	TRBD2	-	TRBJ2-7	CASSLKDSGRAYEQYF	TGCGCCAGCAGCTTGAAGGATAGCGGGAGGGCCTACGAGCAGTACTTC
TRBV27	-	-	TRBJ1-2	CASSQGYGYTF	TGTGCCAGCAGCCAGGGGTATGGCTACACCTTC
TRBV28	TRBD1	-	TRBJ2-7	CASSIGQGTYEQYF	TGTGCCAGCAGTATCGGACAGGGGACCTACGAGCAGTACTTC
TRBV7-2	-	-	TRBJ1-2	CASSPIGQNYGYTF	TGTGCCAGCAGCCCGATTGGACAGAACTATGGCTACACCTTC
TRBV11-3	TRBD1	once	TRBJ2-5	CASSFGQGVTQYF	TGTGCCAGCAGCTTCGGACAGGGGGTGACCCAGTACTTC
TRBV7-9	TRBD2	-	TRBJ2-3	CASSLGLAGGRTDTQYF	TGTGCCAGCAGCCTGGGACTAGCGGGAGGCCGCACAGATACGCAGTATTTT
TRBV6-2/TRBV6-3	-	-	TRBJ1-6	CASSYGGQMNSPLHF	TGTGCCAGCAGTTACGGGGGACAAATGAATTCACCCCTCCACTTT
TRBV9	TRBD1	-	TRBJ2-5	CASSPGPGQGVETQYF	TGTGCCAGCAGCCCAGGTCCGGGACAGGGGGTAGAGACCCAGTACTTC
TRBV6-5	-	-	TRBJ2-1	CASCPAGLYNEQFF	TGTGCCAGCTGCCCGGCGGGGCTCTACAATGAGCAGTTCTTC
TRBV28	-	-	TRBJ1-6	CASSFESLTWRDSPLHF	TGTGCCAGCAGTTTTGAATCGCTGACGTGGAGGGATTCACCCCTCCACTTT
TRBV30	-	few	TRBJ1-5	CAWSGGGAGQPQHF	TGTGCCTGGAGTGGGGGTGGGGCAGGTCAGCCCCAGCATTTT
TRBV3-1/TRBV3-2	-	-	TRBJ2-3	CASRQTRADTQYF	TGTGCCAGCAGGCAAACGAGGGCAGATACGCAGTATTTT
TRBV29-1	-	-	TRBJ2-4	CSVVPAVAKNIQYF	TGCAGCGTTGTGCCCGCGGTTGCCAAAAACATTCAGTACTTC